Listed here are 14 T cell receptor beta chains from one sample, sequenced in a study of blood T cell repertoires in COVID-19. Some clones are missing from TCRdb's copy, which holds only in-frame ones; the method was immunoSEQ multiplex PCR. The sample lists fewer than 120,000 clones, roughly 87% seen once, with around 4.4% in the top ten. Sequences were obtained from peripheral blood. The receptors stem from a human donor in a cohort sampled during active COVID-19.

This chain links TRBV7-9 with TRBJ2-1; TRBD2 matches at 10 bases. Per germline, CDR1 SEHNR and CDR2 FQNEAQ (reference sequence). The CDR3 is made up of 15 amino acids. V shed 2 bases, J shed 8 bases, and the junction held 6 bases outside the gene matches. This CDR3 reads CASSLTSGTSDEQFF. The DNA of the CDR3 is TGTGCCAGCAGCTTAACCTCCGGGACTAGCGATGAGCAGTTCTTC.

The chain uses TRBV27 and TRBJ2-3; D not certain. This CDR3 is 14 amino acids long. The V gene lost 4 bases and the J gene lost 2 bases, with 10 bases spanning the gap. Germline CDR1 reads MNHEY; CDR2 reads SMNVEV (reference sequence). CDR3 in DNA: TGTGCCAGCAGTTCCCTCCACTTCACAGATACGCAGTATTTT. Translating gives CASSSLHFTDTQYF.

This clone was seen just once. The J gene is TRBJ2-7, the V gene TRBV11-2; D perhaps matches TRBD1 (6 bases). The germline V and J ends were trimmed by 6 bases and 6 bases, with 12 bases remaining between them. CDR1 SGHAT and CDR2 FQNNGV come from the germline V gene. The CDR3 length is 12 residues. Written as DNA, the CDR3 is TGTGCCAGCAGATCAGGGGTTAGCGAGCAGTACTTC. Translating it yields CASRSGVSEQYF.

The chain employs TRBV19 and TRBJ1-2, with D hard to call. The CDR3 runs to 12 residues. Trimming took 1 base from V and 9 from J, leaving 9 bases between them. Germline CDR1 LNHDA, CDR2 SQIVND (reference sequence). The CDR3 DNA sequence: TGTGCCAGTAGTATAGGCCGGGAGCGCTACACCTTC. Its protein is CASSIGRERYTF.

V and J are TRBV28 and TRBJ2-7, with 9 bases fitting TRBD1. J lost 2 bases, V lost 5 bases, and 7 bases had no gene match. The CDR3 has 15 residues. In germline, CDR1 is MDHEN, CDR2 SYDVKM. The CDR3 is CASSSAGTGTYEQYF. CDR3 sequence (DNA): TGTGCCAGCAGTAGCGCCGGGACAGGGACCTACGAGCAGTACTTC.

CDR3 amino acids: CASSLKPSGANVLTF. The DNA of the CDR3 is TGTGCCAGTAGTCTAAAACCCTCTGGGGCCAACGTCCTGACTTTC. The rearrangement links TRBV19 to TRBJ2-6; D is uncertain. This CDR3 spans 15 amino acids. Trimming cost V 5 bases and J 0 bases, with 8 bases left between them. Looked up from germline, CDR1 is LNHDA and CDR2 is SQIVND (reference sequence).

The rearrangement links TRBV28 to TRBJ1-2; TRBD1 agrees at 8 bases. V trimming: 6 bases; J trimming: 3 bases; junction bases outside the gene matches: 18. The germline V gene encodes CDR1 MDHEN and CDR2 SYDVKM. The CDR3 runs 18 residues. The CDR3 bases are TGTGCCAGCAGGCCCGAGGACAGGGTAGTTTCCTGGCACTATGGCTACACCTTC. This translates into CASRPEDRVVSWHYGYTF.

The sample holds a few counts of this clone. The V and J genes are TRBV9 and TRBJ1-1, with TRBD1 as a possible D gene (6 bases). Germline CDR1 SGDLS, CDR2 YYNGEE. The ends were cut back, 3 bases at V and 6 bases at J, with 18 bases in the middle. This CDR3 is 15 amino acids long. CDR3 sequence: CASSARQVGNAEAFF. The DNA for the CDR3 is TGTGCCAGCAGCGCCCGACAGGTTGGAAATGCTGAAGCTTTCTTT. The whole variable domain, filled in from reference TRBV9 and TRBJ1-1, reads DSGVTQTPKHLITATGQRVTLRCSPRSGDLSVYWYQQSLDQGLQFLIQYYNGEERAKGNILERFSAQQFPDLHSELNLSSLELGDSALYFCASSARQVGNAEAFFGQGTRLTVV.

This chain links TRBV10-3 with TRBJ1-5, with a possible D match to TRBD1 (6 bases). There are 13 residues in the CDR3. Germline CDR1 and CDR2: ENHRY and SYGVKD. V was trimmed by 6 bases and J by 0 bases, leaving 6 bases between them. CDR3 sequence reads: CAIRDSSNQPQHF. DNA of the CDR3: TGTGCCATCAGGGACAGTAGCAATCAGCCCCAGCATTTT.

This sequence joins TRBV19 and TRBJ1-2, with 10 bases that match TRBD1. Looked up from germline, CDR1 is LNHDA and CDR2 is SQIVND (reference sequence). The CDR3 extends over 17 amino acids. After removal of 4 bases from V and 3 bases from J, the junction contained 11 bases not matched to a gene. For the CDR3, the DNA is TGTGCCAGTAGTAGATACCGACGGGGACAGGGGCACTATGGCTACACCTTC. Encoded protein: CASSRYRRGQGHYGYTF. Combining the CDR3 with reference TRBV19 and TRBJ1-2 gives the whole variable domain DGGITQSPKYLFRKEGQNVTLSCEQNLNHDAMYWYRQDPGQGLRLIYYSQIVNDFQKGDIAEGYSVSREKKESFPLTVTSAQKNPTAFYLCASSRYRRGQGHYGYTFGSGTRLTVV.

The CDR3 nucleotides are TGTGCCAGCAGCAGGACTAGCGGGACAGGGGGTGAGCAGTTCTTC. This gives the protein CASSRTSGTGGEQFF. This chain links TRBV2 with TRBJ2-1; possibly TRBD2 for D (12 bases). This CDR3 has 15 residues. Trimming took 6 bases from V and 9 from J, leaving 21 bases between them. The germline gives CDR1 SNHLY, CDR2 FYNNEI. Supplemented by reference TRBV2 and TRBJ2-1, the full variable domain reads EPEVTQTPSHQVTQMGQEVILRCVPISNHLYFYWYRQILGQKVEFLVSFYNNEISEKSEIFDDQFSVERPDGSNFTLKIRSTKLEDSAMYFCASSRTSGTGGEQFFGPGTRLTVL.

The rearrangement uses TRBV21-1 and TRBJ1-4. TRBV21-1 is assigned pseudogene status. The CDR3 runs 14 residues. CDR3 amino acids: CASPTDGLTEKLFF. The CDR3 DNA sequence: TGTGCCAGTCCAACCGACGGACTCACTGAAAAACTGTTTTTT.

This rearrangement joins TRBV4-1 to TRBJ2-7; 13 nucleotides match TRBD2. The CDR3 has 17 amino acids. Losses at the gene ends were 4 bases for V and 1 base for J; bases not matched to a gene: 7. From germline, CDR1 is MGHRA and CDR2 YSYEKL. The CDR3 spells CASSRLGTSGASYEQYF. The CDR3 nucleotides are TGCGCCAGCAGCCGCCTGGGGACTAGCGGGGCATCCTACGAGCAGTACTTC.

This clone was seen a few times. The CDR3 sequence: CASRTGQDFNEQFF. DNA of the CDR3: TGTGCCAGCAGAACGGGACAGGACTTCAATGAGCAGTTCTTC. V usage is TRBV28 and J usage is TRBJ2-1, with 8 bases aligning to TRBD1. Germline CDR1 is MDHEN and CDR2 is SYDVKM. This CDR3 region has 14 residues. V lost 6 bases to trimming and J lost 6 bases; unmatched junction nucleotides: 7.